These 23 T cell receptor beta chains share one sample of origin, sequenced in a study of breast tumors, draining lymph nodes, adjacent tissues. Breast cancer patients provided tissue from their axillary draining lymph nodes. TCRdb fed the multiplex PCR reads into MiXCR, producing one record per CDR3 protein. Here the sample spans tens of thousands of distinct CDR3 sequences, approximately 30% being singletons. What was sequenced was axillary lymph node tissue. The origin of the receptors is a female donor with breast cancer. Some clones in this sample may be carry-over from other donors' samples.

This clonotype was counted at least ten times. The V gene is TRBV7-2, the J gene TRBJ1-6; TRBD1 matches at 7 bases. V was clipped by 6 bases and J by 9 bases; unmatched bases: 8. The CDR3 covers 14 residues. Germline CDR1 and CDR2: SGHTA and FQGNSA. The CDR3 is CASRPDRWSSPLHF. CDR3 sequence (DNA): TGTGCCAGCAGACCGGACAGGTGGAGTTCACCCCTCCACTTT.

This clonotype was counted ten times or more. The chain recombines TRBV6-2 or TRBV6-3 with TRBJ1-4, with D uncertain. Between the trimmed V and J ends, which lost 2 bases and 8 bases, there was a span of 6 bases. From germline, CDR1 is MNHEY and CDR2 SVGEGT. The CDR3 has 12 amino acids. The CDR3 reads CASSYNVEKLFF. The CDR3 nucleotides read TGTGCCAGCAGTTACAACGTGGAAAAACTGTTTTTT.

This clonotype was counted a single time. This chain joins TRBV5-4 and TRBJ2-1; D may be TRBD1 (5 bases). Germline V gene sequence: CDR1 SGHNT, CDR2 YYREEE (reference sequence). Between the trimmed V and J ends, which lost 4 bases and 9 bases, there was a span of 17 bases. The CDR3 runs 14 residues. CDR3: CASSGAAALGEQFF. The CDR3 nucleotides read TGTGCCAGCAGCGGGGCGGCGGCGTTGGGTGAGCAGTTCTTC. Complete variable domain (other parts from reference TRBV5-4 and TRBJ2-1): ETGVTQSPTHLIKTRGQQVTLRCSSQSGHNTVSWYQQALGQGPQFIFQYYREEENGRGNFPPRFSGLQFPNYSSELNVNALELDDSALYLCASSGAAALGEQFFGPGTRLTVL.

A remark on this clonotype: Sequence at one end of the junction differs from germline and may be a read error. The chain uses TRBV25-1 and TRBJ1-2; a possible D gene is TRBD1 (5 bases). CDR3 length: 13 residues. Germline loops: CDR1 MGHDK, CDR2 SYGVNS. CDR3 sequence reads: CASSVGTNSGYTF. CDR3 nucleotides: TGTGCCAGCAGTGTTGGGACGAACTCTGGCTACACCTTC.

This clonotype showed up many times. The genes are TRBV7-2 and TRBJ2-5; 8 nucleotides agree with TRBD2. V lost 5 bases, J lost 4 bases, and 12 bases stayed unmatched. This CDR3 spans 16 amino acids. Germline V CDR1 and CDR2: SGHTA, FQGNSA. The DNA of the CDR3 is TGTGCCAGCAGCCAGGGACTAGGGGGGGGGATAGAGACCCAGTACTTC. It translates to CASSQGLGGGIETQYF.

This clonotype showed up many times. The CDR3 DNA reads TGTGCCAGCAGCCTAGACCCGAACAATGAGCAGTTCTTC. Translation: CASSLDPNNEQFF. V and J are TRBV7-9 and TRBJ2-1; no clear D gene. From germline, CDR1 is SEHNR and CDR2 FQNEAQ (reference sequence). The CDR3 has 13 residues. Trimming left V 5 bases short and J 5 bases short, with 10 bases between.

In its sample, this clonotype was seen many times. The chain joins TRBV7-9 to TRBJ1-3, with D unresolved. V was trimmed by 5 bases and J by 3 bases, leaving 8 bases between them. Per germline, CDR1 SEHNR and CDR2 FQNEAQ (reference sequence). CDR3 length equals 13 residues. The CDR3 region has the DNA TGTGCCAGCAGCATAGGGAGTGGAAACACCATATATTTT. Translation gives CASSIGSGNTIYF.

In its sample, this clonotype was seen many times. The V gene is TRBV12-3 or TRBV12-4, the J gene TRBJ1-2; D is perhaps TRBD1 (6 bases). The CDR3 length is 14 residues. Trimming took off 5 bases at V and 6 bases at J, with 16 bases between the two ends. The CDR3 spells CASSLQQGGDGYTF. CDR3 nucleotides: TGTGCCAGCAGTCTACAACAGGGAGGGGATGGCTACACCTTC.

This clonotype has ten or more counts. V gene TRBV10-3 combines with J gene TRBJ1-3; D is uncertain. In germline, CDR1 is ENHRY, CDR2 SYGVKD. This CDR3 has 15 residues. V lost 0 bases, J lost 1 base, and 7 bases lay in between. CDR3: CAISESNGSGNTIYF. CDR3 DNA sequence: TGTGCCATCAGTGAGTCAAATGGGTCTGGAAACACCATATATTTT.

This clonotype was detected ten times or more. As DNA, the CDR3 is TGTGCCAGCAGCTTAGATACGGGGGCTCAAAACACCATATATTTT. Protein product: CASSLDTGAQNTIYF. V usage is TRBV11-2 and J usage is TRBJ1-3, with a tentative D call TRBD1 (6 bases). The V and J ends lost 0 bases and 6 bases respectively, with 12 bases between them. CDR3 length: 15 residues. Germline V CDR1 and CDR2: SGHAT, FQNNGV.

This clonotype showed up many times. This sequence joins TRBV29-1 and TRBJ2-7; D ambiguous. Germline V gene data show CDR1 as SQVTM and CDR2 as ANQGSEA. This CDR3 has 11 amino acids. V was clipped by 7 bases and J by 2 bases, with 9 bases between them. This chain's CDR3 is CSGGTAYEQYF. CDR3 DNA sequence: TGCAGCGGTGGCACGGCCTACGAGCAGTACTTC.

This clonotype has at least ten counts. This chain joins TRBV6-6 and TRBJ1-4; D call uncertain. In germline, CDR1 is MNHNY, CDR2 SVGAGI (reference sequence). The CDR3 contains 15 residues. Deletions cut 3 bases from V and 8 bases from J, with 16 bases between. CDR3 nucleotide sequence: TGTGCCAGCAGTTATGATCCGGGGATGTTCGAAAAACTGTTTTTT. It yields the protein CASSYDPGMFEKLFF.

The V and J genes are TRBV5-1 and TRBJ2-1, with 10 nucleotides matching TRBD2. CDR3 length equals 18 residues. The V and J ends lost 1 base and 9 bases, in that order; junction bases with no gene match: 16. Germline V lookup: CDR1 SGHRS, CDR2 YFSETQ. The CDR3 bases are TGCGCCAGCAGCTTGCGTCGGACCGGGACTAGCGCCTACCCTGAGCAGTTCTTC. Encoded protein: CASSLRRTGTSAYPEQFF.

Ten or more counts support this clonotype. The chain recombines TRBV24-1 with TRBJ2-3, with a weak D call TRBD2 (5 bases). V lost 8 bases and J lost 2, with 10 bases in between. Germline lookup yields CDR1 KGHDR and CDR2 SFDVKD. This CDR3 comprises 13 residues. The CDR3 loop reads CATTAGLTDTQYF. DNA of the CDR3: TGTGCCACCACGGCGGGCCTCACAGATACGCAGTATTTT.

This clonotype was found many times. The CDR3 DNA reads as TGTGCCAGCAGCTTAGACGGGGGATCTCAGTTTTTT. This sequence encodes CASSLDGGSQFF. V and J are TRBV11-2 and TRBJ1-4, with D tentatively TRBD1 (5 bases). Per the germline V gene, CDR1 is SGHAT and CDR2 is FQNNGV. V lost 0 bases and J 16 bases, leaving 12 bases between the germline ends. The CDR3 runs to 12 residues. Filled out from reference TRBV11-2 and TRBJ1-4, the complete variable domain reads EAGVAQSPRYKIIEKRQSVAFWCNPISGHATLYWYQQILGQGPKLLIQFQNNGVVDDSQLPKDRFSAERLKGVDSTLKIQPAKLEDSAVYLCASSLDGGSQFFGSGTQLSVL.

To note about this clonotype: A read error is possible here, since a much larger clone lies one base away. The chain recombines TRBV6-2 or TRBV6-3 with TRBJ2-1; no clear D. The germline V gene has CDR1 MNHEY and CDR2 SVGEGT. With 7 bases removed from V and 9 bases from J, the gap between germline ends came to 13 bases. This CDR3 has 12 residues. CDR3 sequence reads: CASTPPLGEQFF. The CDR3 nucleotides are TGTGCCAGCACTCCGCCACTGGGTGAGCAGTTCTTC.

The chain employs TRBV11-3 and TRBJ2-7; the D is unclear. The CDR3 covers 13 residues. The V end was cut by 5 bases, the J end by 5 bases, with 13 bases between. Germline V gene data show CDR1 as SGHNT and CDR2 as YENEEA. The DNA for the CDR3 is TGTGCCAGCAGCAGTCGCTACCCCAACGAGCAGTACTTC. This gives the protein CASSSRYPNEQYF. Together with reference TRBV11-3 and TRBJ2-7, the CDR3 gives the full variable domain: EAGVVQSPRYKIIEKKQPVAFWCNPISGHNTLYWYLQNLGQGPELLIRYENEEAVDDSQLPKDRFSAERLKGVDSTLKIQPAELGDSAVYLCASSSRYPNEQYFGPGTRLTVT.

V usage is TRBV6-1 and J usage is TRBJ1-6, with TRBD1 matching 9 bases. Looked up from germline, CDR1 is MNHNS and CDR2 is SASEGT. V was pared by 7 bases and J by 6 bases, with 22 bases of the junction left unmatched. This CDR3 contains 20 residues. The CDR3 nucleotides are TGTGCCAGCACCCACCCGGGACAGGGAAGTAGGGCATCGTTTAATTCACCCCTCCACTTT. Protein sequence: CASTHPGQGSRASFNSPLHF.

This clonotype showed up many times. The V and J genes are TRBV7-3 and TRBJ2-3; D gene ambiguous. This CDR3 is 14 amino acids long. The germline CDR1 and CDR2 sequences are SGHTA and FQGTGA. The ends were cut back, 2 bases at V and 6 bases at J, with 12 bases in the middle. The CDR3 DNA reads TGTGCCAGCAGCTTAGCCCCCTTCGAGGATACGCAGTATTTT. Translation: CASSLAPFEDTQYF. Full variable domain (remainder filled in from reference TRBV7-3 and TRBJ2-3): GAGVSQTPSNKVTEKGKYVELRCDPISGHTALYWYRQSLGQGPEFLIYFQGTGAADDSGLPNDRFFAVRPEGSVSTLKIQRTERGDSAVYLCASSLAPFEDTQYFGPGTRLTVL.

The gene calls are TRBV20-1 and TRBJ1-5; D not resolved. Trimming left V 0 bases short and J 2 bases short, with 14 bases between. Per the germline V gene, CDR1 is DFQATT and CDR2 is SNEGSKA (reference sequence). The CDR3 loop spans 16 amino acids. The chain's CDR3 is CSARDRAGNGNQPQHF. DNA for the CDR3: TGCAGTGCTAGAGACCGGGCAGGTAATGGCAATCAGCCCCAGCATTTT.

Points on this clonotype: The missing conserved phenylalanine or tryptophan at the end of this CDR3 makes a read error likely. The J gene is TRBJ2-1, the V gene TRBV3-1; D uncertain. Germline-derived CDR1 and CDR2 are LGHDT and YNNKEL (reference sequence). The CDR3 runs 14 residues. This CDR3 reads CASSQVRGDNEQFL. In DNA, the CDR3 is TGCGCCAGCAGCCAAGTTCGCGGAGACAATGAGCAGTTCCTC.

Remarks on this clonotype: One base away lies a much larger clone, so this may be a sequencing read error. The chain is built from TRBV6-4 and TRBJ2-5, with TRBD2 as a possible D gene (6 bases). CDR3 length: 12 amino acids. Germline assignment: CDR1 MRHNA and CDR2 SNTAGT. The germline V and J ends were trimmed by 5 bases and 7 bases, with 11 bases remaining between them. Here the CDR3 reads CASSHLGGTQYF. The CDR3 DNA sequence: TGTGCCAGCAGTCACCTGGGGGGGACCCAGTACTTC.

This chain connects TRBV6-2 or TRBV6-3 to TRBJ1-2; 8 bases are shared with TRBD1. With 5 bases clipped from V and 5 bases from J, the junction kept 10 bases outside the gene matches. The CDR3 contains 15 residues. The germline CDR1 and CDR2 sequences are MNHEY and SVGEGT. This chain's CDR3 is CASSHAAGTGYGYTF. CDR3 in DNA: TGTGCCAGCAGTCACGCTGCTGGGACAGGTTATGGCTACACCTTC.